Following are 2 T cell receptor beta chains from one sample sequenced in a study of T cells in Graves' hyperthyroidism and ophthalmopathy. Regions amplified from RNA transcripts were the TCR beta CDR3 regions. With the HTBI primer set, the TCR CDR3 went through a first round of RT-PCR. TCRdb ran MiXCR on the multiplex PCR reads and lists one entry per CDR3 protein. The sample consists of roughly 350,000 distinct CDR3 sequences, roughly 15% of them appearing once. The sample consisted of blood. The receptors stem from a woman aged 40 to 55 with Graves' ophthalmopathy.

As to this clonotype: This may be a read error, as it is one base from a much larger clone. This rearrangement joins TRBV18 to TRBJ1-1; D not certain. V lost 11 bases and J 13 bases, leaving 11 bases between the germline ends. Per the germline V gene, CDR1 is KGHSH and CDR2 is LQKENI. The CDR3 covers 8 residues. The DNA of the CDR3 is TGTGCCGGCCCCGGTTTTTTCTTT. Protein: CAGPGFFF.

This clonotype was counted at least ten times. The genes are TRBV24-1 and TRBJ2-1, with D hard to call. Germline values: CDR1 KGHDR, CDR2 SFDVKD. CDR3 size: 13 residues. V was clipped by 4 bases and J by 7 bases, with 10 bases between them. The CDR3, as DNA: TGTGCCACCAGTGACCCCCAGGTGAATGAGCAGTTCTTC. It yields the protein CATSDPQVNEQFF.